This T cell receptor beta chain appears in the sequencing data of a study of cytomegalovirus exposure and HLA in healthy donors. Turning to the study itself: Genotyping showed about 80% of almost 400 donors falling in the Caucasian-associated ancestry cluster.

CDR3 length: 14 amino acids. Trimming took off 3 bases at V and 2 bases at J, with 9 bases between the two ends. In germline, CDR1 is SGHNT, CDR2 YYREEE (reference sequence). Of note for this clone: The antigen remains unidentified.

The study ran its PCR with 60 Vbeta and 13 Jbeta primers. Clones were sequenced by immunoSEQ multiplex PCR, and TCRdb holds only the in-frame ones, with some missing. The sample includes fewer than 250,000 clones, roughly 84% of them seen just once. Notes on the study in general: A later analysis linked a missense DCLRE1C variant to TCR beta V- and J-gene trimming. High specificity and sensitivity for cytomegalovirus status were reported for the classifier.

What was sequenced was PBMCs. This TCR derives from a girl aged 10 to 17 in good health and CMV-seronegative. This sequence joins TRBV5-4 and TRBJ1-5; D possibly corresponds to TRBD1 (5 bases). The CDR3 reads CASSSQGGNQPQHF. The CDR3 nucleotides are TGTGCCAGCAGCTCCCAGGGCGGCAATCAGCCCCAGCATTTT.